The 2 T cell receptor beta chains reported below all come from one sample, sequenced in a study of shared clonotypes between healthy human individuals. The repertoire was sequenced with immunoSEQ multiplex PCR; TCRdb's copy has only in-frame clones and lacks some. This sample has hundreds of thousands of clones, with around 96% found just once. CD8 cells regarded as naive lacked CD45RO, were positively chosen for CCR7, and omitted terminally differentiated effector memory CD45RA+ cells. Sequences were obtained from naive CD8+ T cells sorted from blood. All receptors come from a man younger than 40 in good health.

This clone was seen a handful of times. This chain connects TRBV5-1 to TRBJ1-2; 9 bases map to TRBD1. This CDR3 is 16 amino acids long. Germline CDR1 and CDR2: SGHRS and YFSETQ. J gave up 3 bases and V 7 bases, and 13 bases lay outside the gene matches. The CDR3 DNA reads as TGCGCCAGCCGACCAATCGACAGGGGGGTTGACTATGGCTACACCTTC. The encoded protein is CASRPIDRGVDYGYTF.

The chain has TRBV18 and TRBJ2-6, with a weak D call TRBD2 (6 bases). This CDR3 is 19 amino acids long. V gave up 6 bases and J gave up 0 bases, with 21 bases separating them. CDR1 and CDR2 (germline): KGHSH, LQKENI. The CDR3 protein is CASSDTGAGKSSGANVLTF. CDR3 coding DNA: TGTGCCAGCTCGGATACGGGTGCGGGGAAAAGCTCTGGGGCCAACGTCCTGACTTTC.